This entry is about one TCR beta chain. Its antigen remains unidentified. cDNA synthesis was performed in eight separate reactions for each sample. Through template switching, UMIs that included a 6-nucleotide sample barcode were added. From its re-call of the 5' RACE reads, TCRdb lists each CDR3 protein once, without DNA. The repertoire table contains approximately 380,000 distinct CDR3 sequences. The sample originates from a study of monozygotic twins with inflammatory bowel disease. Study-wide points: Support for any single strong IBD-associated signal or clonotype was not found. Compared with healthy co-twins, IBD patients showed reduced TCRbeta repertoire diversity by inverse Simpson.

Sequencing was performed on blood. The clonotype was recovered from a human donor with ulcerative colitis or Crohn's disease, or a healthy co-twin of an affected twin (not recorded which).

This CDR3 is CASSLAGQGTYEQYF. The chain links TRBV11-2 to TRBJ2-7; TCRdb calls TRBD1, which cannot be checked without DNA. CDR3 length equals 15 residues. Germline V gene sequence: CDR1 SGHAT, CDR2 FQNNGV.